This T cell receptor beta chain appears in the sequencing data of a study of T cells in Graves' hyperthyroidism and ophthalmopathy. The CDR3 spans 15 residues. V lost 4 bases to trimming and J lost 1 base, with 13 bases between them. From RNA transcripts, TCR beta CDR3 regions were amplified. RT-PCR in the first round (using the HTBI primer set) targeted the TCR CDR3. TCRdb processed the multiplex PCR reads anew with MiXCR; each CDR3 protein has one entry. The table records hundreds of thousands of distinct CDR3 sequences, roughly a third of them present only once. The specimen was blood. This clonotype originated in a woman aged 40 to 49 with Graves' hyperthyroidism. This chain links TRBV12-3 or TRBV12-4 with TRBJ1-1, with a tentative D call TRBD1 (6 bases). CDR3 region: CASSYRAAGNTEAFF. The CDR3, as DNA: TGTGCCAGCAGTTACAGGGCCGCAGGGAACACTGAAGCTTTCTTT.